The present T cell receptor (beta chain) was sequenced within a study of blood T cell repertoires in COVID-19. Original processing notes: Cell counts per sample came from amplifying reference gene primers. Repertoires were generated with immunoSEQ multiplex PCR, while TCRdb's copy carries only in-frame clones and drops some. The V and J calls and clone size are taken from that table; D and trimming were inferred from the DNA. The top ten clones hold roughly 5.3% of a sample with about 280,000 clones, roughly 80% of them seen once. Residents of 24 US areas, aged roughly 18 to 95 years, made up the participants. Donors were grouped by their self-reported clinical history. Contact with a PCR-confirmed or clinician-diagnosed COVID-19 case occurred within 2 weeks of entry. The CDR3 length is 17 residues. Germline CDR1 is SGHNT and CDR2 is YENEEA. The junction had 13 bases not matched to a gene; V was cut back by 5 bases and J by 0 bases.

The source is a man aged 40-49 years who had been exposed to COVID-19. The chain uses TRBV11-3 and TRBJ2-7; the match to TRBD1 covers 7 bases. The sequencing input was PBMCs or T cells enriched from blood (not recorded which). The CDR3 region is CASSQHLPGQHSYEQYF. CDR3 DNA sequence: TGTGCCAGCAGCCAACATCTCCCGGGACAGCACTCCTACGAGCAGTACTTC.